Each of the 11 T cell receptor beta chains below was sequenced from the same sample in a study of shared clonotypes between healthy human individuals. Profiling relied on immunoSEQ multiplex PCR, and the TCRdb table lists in-frame clones only, not all of them. This sample yields 2,500,000 or so clones, of which around 92% are seen a single time; 0.37% belongs to the top ten. The sequenced sample was naive CD4+ T cells from PBMCs. The subset: CD45RA+ positively selected. All receptors derive from a man between 18 and 35 years old in good health. Some clones in this sample may be carry-over from other donors' samples.

The chain has TRBV7-9 and TRBJ2-1; D call uncertain. The CDR3 has 14 residues. Germline V gene sequence: CDR1 SEHNR, CDR2 FQNEAQ (reference sequence). V lost 1 base and J 1 base, leaving 5 bases between the germline ends. CDR3 DNA: TGTGCCAGCAGCTTAGTAACATCCTACAATGAGCAGTTCTTC. It yields the protein CASSLVTSYNEQFF.

This clone is a singleton in its sample. This chain uses TRBV2 with TRBJ2-1; 13 positions match TRBD2. The germline gives CDR1 SNHLY, CDR2 FYNNEI. CDR3 length: 16 residues. V lost 4 bases and J lost 12; bases outside the gene matches: 12. This CDR3 is CASSAREGLAGRWQFF. The CDR3 DNA reads TGTGCCAGCAGTGCACGGGAGGGACTAGCGGGAAGATGGCAGTTCTTC.

The genes are TRBV4-3 and TRBJ1-1; D not resolved. Trimming left V 1 base short and J 1 base short, with 10 bases between. Germline V gene lookup returns CDR1 LGHNA and CDR2 YSLEER. The CDR3 runs to 15 residues. The CDR3 reads CASSQGGGENTEAFF. Here the CDR3 DNA reads TGCGCCAGCAGCCAAGGCGGCGGCGAGAACACTGAAGCTTTCTTT.

The gene calls are TRBV5-1 and TRBJ2-1, with TRBD1 matching over 9 bases. Trimming took 3 bases from V and 9 from J; bases not matched to a gene: 7. CDR3 size: 14 residues. Germline-derived CDR1 and CDR2 are SGHRS and YFSETQ. CDR3 DNA sequence: TGCGCCAGCAGCTGGGACAGGGCCATGGTTGAGCAGTTCTTC. Translated, it gives CASSWDRAMVEQFF.

This clone was counted between two and nine times. The chain carries TRBV5-6 and TRBJ2-3; 13 nucleotides agree with TRBD2. Per germline, CDR1 SGHDT and CDR2 YYEEEE. V lost 3 bases, J lost 4 bases, and 2 bases stayed unmatched. The CDR3 totals 15 residues. CDR3 sequence: CASSSGLAGADTQYF. The CDR3 nucleotides read TGTGCCAGCAGCTCCGGACTAGCGGGAGCAGATACGCAGTATTTT.

The chain is built from TRBV5-4 and TRBJ2-6; unclear D gene. V was cut by 0 bases and J by 2 bases, with 6 bases left in between. The CDR3 has 15 amino acids. CDR1 and CDR2 (germline): SGHNT, YYREEE (reference sequence). CDR3 protein: CASSLADTGANVLTF. The CDR3 coding sequence is TGTGCCAGCAGCTTGGCCGATACTGGGGCCAACGTCCTGACTTTC.

The V call is TRBV28, the J call TRBJ1-5, with D possibly TRBD1 on 5 matching bases. The germline V and J ends were trimmed by 2 bases and 0 bases, with 11 bases remaining between them. Looked up from germline, CDR1 is MDHEN and CDR2 is SYDVKM. This CDR3 has 16 residues. The CDR3 region is CASSLVMGGSNQPQHF. CDR3 nucleotides: TGTGCCAGCAGTTTAGTAATGGGGGGTAGCAATCAGCCCCAGCATTTT.

This chain joins TRBV5-1 and TRBJ2-5; D may be TRBD1 (6 bases). Germline V gives CDR1 SGHRS, CDR2 YFSETQ. Trimming stripped 4 bases from V and 5 bases from J, with 18 bases between. The CDR3 consists of 15 residues. CDR3 region: CASSEGQPRGETQYF. CDR3 nucleotides: TGCGCCAGCAGCGAGGGACAACCCCGCGGGGAGACCCAGTACTTC.

Turning to this clone: Other DNA variants within this sample encode the same CDR3. The genes are TRBV19 and TRBJ2-5; D remains ambiguous. The germline V and J ends were trimmed by 5 bases and 4 bases, with 5 bases remaining between them. Germline V gene lookup returns CDR1 LNHDA and CDR2 SQIVND (reference sequence). The CDR3 is 11 amino acids. CDR3 region: CASSLGETQYF. The CDR3 nucleotides are TGTGCCAGTAGTTTGGGAGAGACCCAGTACTTC.

Comment on this clone: Other nucleotide sequences in the sample specify the same CDR3. This chain joins TRBV18 and TRBJ2-3; D unclear. The CDR3 consists of 13 residues. Germline V lookup: CDR1 KGHSH, CDR2 LQKENI. Trimming took 3 bases from V and 0 from J, leaving 4 bases between them. The CDR3 spells CASSPGSTDTQYF. In DNA, the CDR3 is TGTGCCAGCTCACCCGGGAGCACAGATACGCAGTATTTT. Variable domain in full (rest from reference TRBV18 and TRBJ2-3): NAGVMQNPRHLVRRRGQEARLRCSPMKGHSHVYWYRQLPEEGLKFMVYLQKENIIDESGMPKERFSAEFPKEGPSILRIQQVVRGDSAAYFCASSPGSTDTQYFGPGTRLTVL.

This sequence joins TRBV7-3 and TRBJ2-1, with D possibly being TRBD2 (5 bases). Germline CDR1 reads SGHTA; CDR2 reads FQGTGA. V lost 1 base, J lost 10 bases, and 14 bases lay in between. The CDR3 sequence is 14 residues long. The CDR3 coding sequence is TGTGCCAGCAGCTTAAACCGGGCGGGTGGCGAGCAGTTCTTC. This gives the protein CASSLNRAGGEQFF.